The 10 T cell receptor beta chains listed next were all sequenced from one sample in a study of OX40 agonist ivuxolimab in advanced cancers. This table comes from immunoSEQ multiplex PCR, and its TCRdb copy is limited to in-frame clones, with some not included. This sample has approximately 90,000 clones; roughly 87% occur once, and the top ten carry approximately 1.5%. Source: CD4+ or CD8+ T cells sorted from blood, taken in a trial of the OX40 agonist ivuxolimab. Every receptor here comes from an adult with an advanced solid tumor such as melanoma, head and neck, liver or kidney cancer.

V usage is TRBV6-5 and J usage is TRBJ2-2; possible D gene TRBD2, 5 bases. Germline V gene lookup returns CDR1 MNHEY and CDR2 SVGAGI. V lost 5 bases and J lost 5, with 12 bases in between. The CDR3 totals 14 residues. CDR3 amino acids: CASSEDPGTGELFF. In DNA, the CDR3 is TGTGCCAGCAGTGAAGACCCGGGGACCGGGGAGCTGTTTTTT.

In regard to this clone: The DNA is left out, because the CDR3 cannot be placed on it with certainty; the CDR3 is given as TCRdb lists it. This rearrangement joins TRBV6-1 to TRBJ2-3; the table's TRBD1 call for D was not verified on the DNA. Germline V lookup: CDR1 MNHNS, CDR2 SASEGT. The CDR3 is made up of 19 amino acids, end residues included. CDR3 sequence reads: CASSEVFWPGQPGPDTQYF.

This clone was seen a single time. The CDR3 bases are TGTGCCAGTAGTATAAGATCGCGGCAGGGCTTTAATGAAAAACTGTTTTTT. Its protein product is CASSIRSRQGFNEKLFF. The chain employs TRBV19 and TRBJ1-4; TRBD1 might be the D (5 bases). CDR3 length: 17 residues. V was shortened by 2 bases and J by 4 bases, with 17 bases between the two germline ends. Germline values: CDR1 LNHDA, CDR2 SQIVND (reference sequence).

The genes are TRBV7-9 and TRBJ1-2, with unresolved D. The V gene lost 5 bases and the J gene lost 7 bases, with 14 bases spanning the gap. CDR1 is SEHNR and CDR2 is FQNEAQ in the germline V gene (reference sequence). The CDR3 covers 13 residues. CDR3 bases: TGTGCCAGCAGCCCCCGCATCTCATCTGGCTACACCTTC. Amino acids: CASSPRISSGYTF.

This rearrangement joins TRBV6-6 to TRBJ2-5; the D is unclear. Germline CDR1 reads MNHNY; CDR2 reads SVGAGI (reference sequence). The CDR3 extends over 14 amino acids. V was cut by 4 bases and J by 7 bases, with 16 bases left in between. The CDR3 nucleotides read TGTGCCAGCAGTTCCCACGAAGAATGGGGGACCCAGTACTTC. This encodes CASSSHEEWGTQYF.

In its sample, this clone was seen a few times. The chain joins TRBV6-1 to TRBJ2-3, with 13 bases aligning to TRBD2. The CDR3 is 19 amino acids. Germline V lookup: CDR1 MNHNS, CDR2 SASEGT. J lost 0 bases, V lost 3 bases, and 9 bases had no gene match. Written as DNA, the CDR3 is TGTGCCAGCAGTGAGACAGGACTAGCGGGGGCCTCTAGCACAGATACGCAGTATTTT. Protein product: CASSETGLAGASSTDTQYF.

V usage is TRBV9 and J usage is TRBJ2-5; D tentatively fits TRBD1 or TRBD2 (5 bases each). Germline-derived CDR1 and CDR2 are SGDLS and YYNGEE. The germline V and J ends were trimmed by 5 bases and 5 bases, with 13 bases remaining between them. This CDR3 has 13 amino acids. The CDR3 DNA reads as TGTGCCAGCAGTCGGGACCTGTTGGAGACCCAGTACTTC. It is translated as CASSRDLLETQYF. Variable domain in full (rest from reference TRBV9 and TRBJ2-5): DSGVTQTPKHLITATGQRVTLRCSPRSGDLSVYWYQQSLDQGLQFLIQYYNGEERAKGNILERFSAQQFPDLHSELNLSSLELGDSALYFCASSRDLLETQYFGPGTRLLVL.

The CDR3, as DNA: TGCGCCAGCAGCCCTTCGGGGACAGGGGGTTCCTACGAGCAGTACTTC. This gives the protein CASSPSGTGGSYEQYF. V gene TRBV5-1 combines with J gene TRBJ2-7, with TRBD1 matching over 11 bases. With 4 bases clipped from V and 1 base from J, the junction kept 7 bases outside the gene matches. This CDR3 comprises 16 residues. Germline V CDR1 and CDR2: SGHRS, YFSETQ.

The V call is TRBV18, the J call TRBJ1-6; 7 bases match TRBD1. CDR1 is KGHSH and CDR2 is LQKENI in the germline V gene. Unmatched junction bases numbered 8, after V lost 4 bases and J lost 8 bases. This CDR3 has 15 amino acids. In nucleotides, the CDR3 is TGTGCCAGCTCACTTACAGGGGACCGGGATTCACCCCTCCACTTT. This gives the protein CASSLTGDRDSPLHF. Supplemented by reference TRBV18 and TRBJ1-6, the full variable domain reads NAGVMQNPRHLVRRRGQEARLRCSPMKGHSHVYWYRQLPEEGLKFMVYLQKENIIDESGMPKERFSAEFPKEGPSILRIQQVVRGDSAAYFCASSLTGDRDSPLHFGNGTRLTVT.

V usage is TRBV5-1 and J usage is TRBJ2-6; tentative D call: TRBD2 (6 bases). CDR3 length: 17 residues. Between the trimmed V and J ends, which lost 5 bases and 0 bases, there was a span of 15 bases. The germline CDR1 and CDR2 sequences are SGHRS and YFSETQ. CDR3 nucleotides: TGCGCCAGCAGGGGGGGAATCCGGAGCTCTGGGGCCAACGTCCTGACTTTC. This translates into CASRGGIRSSGANVLTF.